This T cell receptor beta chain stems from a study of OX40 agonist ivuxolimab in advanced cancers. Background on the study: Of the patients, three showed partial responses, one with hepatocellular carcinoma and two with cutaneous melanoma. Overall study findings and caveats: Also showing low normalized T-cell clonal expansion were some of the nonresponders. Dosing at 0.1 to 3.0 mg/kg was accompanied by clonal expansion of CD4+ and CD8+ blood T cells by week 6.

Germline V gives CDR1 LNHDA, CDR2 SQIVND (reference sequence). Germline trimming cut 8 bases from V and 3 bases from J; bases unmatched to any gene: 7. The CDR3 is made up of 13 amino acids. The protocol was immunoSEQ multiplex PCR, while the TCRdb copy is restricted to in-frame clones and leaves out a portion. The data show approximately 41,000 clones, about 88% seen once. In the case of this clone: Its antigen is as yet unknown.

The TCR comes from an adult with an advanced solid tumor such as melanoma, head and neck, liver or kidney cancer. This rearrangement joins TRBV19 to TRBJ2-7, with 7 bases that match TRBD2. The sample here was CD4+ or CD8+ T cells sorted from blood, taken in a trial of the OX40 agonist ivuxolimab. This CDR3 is CASSPGLHYEQYF. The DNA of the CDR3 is TGTGCCAGTTCTCCGGGACTACACTACGAGCAGTACTTC.